These 8 T cell receptor beta chains were all obtained from the same sample, sequenced in a study of T-cell memory formation after mild COVID-19. Via MiXCR, TCRdb re-called the 5' RACE reads, giving one row per CDR3 protein. The table includes about 110,000 distinct CDR3 sequences, 17% detected once. Sequenced: PBMCs or a T cell subset sorted from them (not recorded which). These receptors came from an adult woman who had mild COVID-19 (a few samples of this study predate the infection). Cell type and time point are not known.

The sample holds a few counts of this clonotype. The genes are TRBV20-1 and TRBJ1-1, with D possibly being TRBD1 (5 bases). Germline values: CDR1 DFQATT, CDR2 SNEGSKA (reference sequence). The CDR3 contains 14 residues. Trimming took 0 bases from V and 0 from J, leaving 8 bases between them. CDR3 DNA: TGCAGTGCTAGAGATCCAGGGTTGAACACTGAAGCTTTCTTT. It translates to CSARDPGLNTEAFF.

The rearrangement uses TRBV6-4 and TRBJ2-7, with D perhaps matching TRBD1 or TRBD2 (5 bases each). The V gene lost 7 bases and the J gene lost 3 bases, with 13 bases spanning the gap. Looked up from germline, CDR1 is MRHNA and CDR2 is SNTAGT. CDR3 length: 13 residues. CDR3 in amino acids: CASIIRDDYEQYF. CDR3 sequence (DNA): TGTGCCAGCATTATCCGGGACGACTACGAGCAGTACTTC.

There are a few counts of this clonotype. CDR3 nucleotides: TGTGCCAGCAGCCCGACAGGGTTGCCTGGCGAGCAGTACTTC. Encoded protein: CASSPTGLPGEQYF. This chain uses TRBV27 with TRBJ2-7; 7 bases match TRBD1. The CDR3 runs 14 residues. Germline CDR1 MNHEY, CDR2 SMNVEV (reference sequence). V was clipped by 6 bases and J by 6 bases; unmatched bases: 11.

This clonotype was seen more than once but under ten times. This chain uses TRBV7-9 with TRBJ1-1; D is undetermined. From germline, CDR1 is SEHNR and CDR2 FQNEAQ (reference sequence). V was cut by 7 bases and J by 6 bases, with 15 bases left in between. The CDR3 has 13 amino acids. The CDR3 loop reads CASKSGMGPEAFF. The CDR3 DNA sequence: TGTGCCAGCAAGTCTGGGATGGGTCCTGAAGCTTTCTTT.

The chain uses TRBV5-1 and TRBJ1-1; 7 nucleotides agree with TRBD1. CDR1 and CDR2 from the germline V gene are SGHRS and YFSETQ. Trimming removed 0 bases from V and 1 base from J; junction bases left unmatched: 12. The CDR3 is 18 residues long. CDR3 in amino acids: CASSLAAGGSPTNTEAFF. CDR3 sequence (DNA): TGCGCCAGCAGCTTGGCAGCAGGGGGTAGCCCTACGAACACTGAAGCTTTCTTT.

This clonotype has more than one count but fewer than ten. The gene calls are TRBV7-2 and TRBJ2-1; D might be TRBD2 (6 bases). CDR3 size: 14 residues. V shed 4 bases and J shed 14 bases, with 21 bases lying between them. Germline lookup yields CDR1 SGHTA and CDR2 FQGNSA. The CDR3 DNA is TGTGCCAGCAGCTCGGACGCCGGAGGGGATGATAAGTTCTTC. Its translation is CASSSDAGGDDKFF.

The V gene is TRBV20-1, the J gene TRBJ1-2; 7 bases fit TRBD1. The germline V gene has CDR1 DFQATT and CDR2 SNEGSKA (reference sequence). CDR3 length equals 13 residues. Losses at the gene ends were 1 base for V and 9 bases for J; bases not matched to a gene: 8. The CDR3 region has the DNA TGCAGTGCTAGAGTGGGACAGCGTCGGAGCTACACCTTC. Translated: CSARVGQRRSYTF.

The rearrangement joins TRBV7-2 to TRBJ2-3; 13 nucleotides align to TRBD2. Trimming cost V 5 bases and J 4 bases; bases outside gene matches: 9. The CDR3 runs 17 residues. Germline V gene sequence: CDR1 SGHTA, CDR2 FQGNSA. The CDR3 reads CASSLGLAGVSADTQYF. For the CDR3, the DNA is TGTGCCAGCAGCCTAGGACTAGCGGGAGTTTCGGCAGATACGCAGTATTTT. The variable domain in full, completed from reference TRBV7-2 and TRBJ2-3, reads GAGVSQSPSNKVTEKGKDVELRCDPISGHTALYWYRQSLGQGLEFLIYFQGNSAPDKSGLPSDRFSAERTGGSVSTLTIQRTQQEDSAVYLCASSLGLAGVSADTQYFGPGTRLTVL.